One and the same sample provided the 31 T cell receptor delta chains below, sequenced in a study of gamma-delta chains in newborns, infants, children. TCRdb re-processed the reads via CATT. The repertoire holds several thousand delta-chain clones, with 44% as singletons. The starting material was blood, obtained at week 6. The receptors derive from a child who was a newborn, infant or young child, either healthy, febrile or measles-vaccinated (not recorded which).

This chain joins TRDV2 and TRDJ3, with a weak D call TRDD3 (6 bases). The CDR3 is 21 amino acids. CDR1 is GEAIGNYY and CDR2 is EKD in the germline V gene. Trimming took 1 base from V and 0 from J, leaving 21 bases between them. The CDR3 here is CACDTGGLYSASSWDTRQMFF. The CDR3 DNA reads TGTGCCTGTGACACTGGGGGCCTTTATAGTGCTAGCTCCTGGGACACCCGACAGATGTTTTTC.

The gene calls are TRDV2 and TRDJ3; 10 nucleotides line up with TRDD3. CDR1 GEAIGNYY and CDR2 EKD come from the germline V gene. The V segment lost 0 bases and the J segment 0 bases; nucleotides outside the gene matches: 4. The CDR3 totals 19 residues. DNA of the CDR3: TGTGCCTGTGACACCGTACTGGGGGATTACTCCTGGGACACCCGACAGATGTTTTTC. It codes for CACDTVLGDYSWDTRQMFF.

This clone was detected a few times. The chain combines TRDV1 with TRDJ1, with D perhaps TRDD2 (8 bases). The germline V and J ends were trimmed by 2 bases and 0 bases, with 28 bases remaining between them. In germline, CDR1 is TSWWSYY, CDR2 QGS. The CDR3 sequence is 21 residues long. CDR3 residues: CALGEKLPTGLGGPNTDKLIF. CDR3 nucleotides: TGTGCTCTTGGGGAAAAGCTTCCTACAGGCCTTGGGGGACCAAACACCGATAAACTCATCTTT.

CDR3 sequence: CAFPTSYSPYWGIPLHLETAQLFF. CDR3 DNA: TGTGCCTTCCCGACTTCCTACAGTCCCTACTGGGGGATACCCCTACACCTAGAGACAGCACAACTCTTCTTT. The rearrangement links TRDV3 to TRDJ2; 12 nucleotides align to TRDD3. The J segment lost 4 bases and the V segment lost 3 bases, leaving 33 bases of the junction unmatched. The CDR3 covers 24 residues. Germline values: CDR1 TVYSNPD, CDR2 GDNSRS (reference sequence).

V usage is TRDV2 and J usage is TRDJ1; a weak D match, TRDD3 (6 bases). CDR1 is GEAIGNYY, CDR2 EKD, per germline. The germline V and J ends were trimmed by 3 bases and 0 bases, with 16 bases remaining between them. This CDR3 spans 16 amino acids. The CDR3 loop reads CACDGGIRPHTDKLIF. The DNA for the CDR3 is TGTGCCTGTGACGGAGGGATAAGGCCCCACACCGATAAACTCATCTTT.

This clone was seen only a few times. CDR3 DNA sequence: TGTGCCTCATACGTGGGGGTACTGGGGATTGTCGCCACCGATAAACTCATCTTT. Protein sequence: CASYVGVLGIVATDKLIF. The rearrangement joins TRDV3 to TRDJ1, with 7 nucleotides matching TRDD3. V gave up 4 bases and J gave up 1 base; unmatched junction bases: 21. The length of the CDR3 is 18 residues. Germline V gene data show CDR1 as TVYSNPD and CDR2 as GDNSRS (reference sequence).

By its share, this clone is medium-sized. This CDR3 is also generated by other DNA sequences in the sample. The V gene is TRDV2, the J gene TRDJ1; D not resolved. Between the trimmed V and J ends, which lost 1 base and 2 bases, there was a span of 7 bases. CDR1 is GEAIGNYY, CDR2 EKD, per germline. The CDR3 runs 13 residues. The CDR3 loop is CACDTWNTDKLIF. For the CDR3, the DNA is TGTGCCTGTGACACGTGGAATACCGATAAACTCATCTTT.

As regards this clone: In the same sample, other DNA sequences code for this CDR3. J is TRDJ3 and V is TRDV2; TRDD3 matches at 10 bases. Trimming cost V 1 base and J 1 base; bases outside gene matches: 6. The CDR3 extends over 19 amino acids. CDR1 and CDR2 from the germline V gene are GEAIGNYY and EKD. CDR3 sequence (DNA): TGTGCCTGTGACACGCCGGGGGATACGCGTTCCTGGGACACCCGACAGATGTTTTTC. Its translation: CACDTPGDTRSWDTRQMFF.

The chain has TRDV3 and TRDJ1, with TRDD2 matching over 7 bases. Trimming removed 4 bases from V and 8 bases from J; junction bases left unmatched: 34. Germline CDR1 and CDR2: TVYSNPD and GDNSRS (reference sequence). CDR3 length: 20 residues. The CDR3 is CASTLPALTEALHPVRKLIF. The CDR3 nucleotides are TGTGCCTCTACCCTTCCTGCTCTTACTGAGGCACTCCACCCCGTTCGCAAACTCATCTTT.

As for this clone: At one end the junction does not follow the germline gene, possibly because of a read error. This specimen includes other DNA sequences encoding the same CDR3. The V and J genes are TRDV2 and TRDJ2, with 9 bases lining up with TRDD3. The length of the CDR3 is 18 residues. Germline lookup yields CDR1 GEAIGNYY and CDR2 EKD. The DNA for the CDR3 is TGTGCCTGTGACACCGTACTGGGGGACCTTGCTTTGACAGCGCAACTCTTCTTT. As protein: CACDTVLGDLALTAQLFF.

This clone was counted a few times. This chain uses TRDV3 with TRDJ1; TRDD3 matches at 11 bases. CDR3 length: 15 amino acids. Germline CDR1 reads TVYSNPD; CDR2 reads GDNSRS (reference sequence). Germline trimming cut 5 bases from V and 0 bases from J; bases unmatched to any gene: 8. This CDR3 is CAQGGGYADTDKLIF. CDR3 bases: TGTGCCCAGGGTGGGGGATACGCCGACACCGATAAACTCATCTTT.

On this clone itself: A far larger clone is a single base away, which makes a read error likely. The J gene is TRDJ1, the V gene TRDV2; 8 bases are a match to TRDD3. The CDR3 is 14 amino acids. Germline V lookup: CDR1 GEAIGNYY, CDR2 EKD. For the CDR3, the DNA is TGTGCCAGTGACATACTGGGGGACACCGATAAACTCATCTTT. This gives the protein CASDILGDTDKLIF.

This clone is medium-sized within its sample. Within the sample, other DNA sequences also encode this same CDR3. The genes are TRDV2 and TRDJ3; 7 bases agree with TRDD3. V lost 0 bases, J lost 0 bases, and 7 bases stayed unmatched. CDR3 length: 19 residues. Germline lookup yields CDR1 GEAIGNYY and CDR2 EKD. The DNA for the CDR3 is TGTGCCTGTGACACCGCGGGGGATTTAGGCTCCTGGGACACCCGACAGATGTTTTTC. This encodes CACDTAGDLGSWDTRQMFF.

Worth noting for this clone: Just one base apart from a much larger clone, this may be a read error. The chain uses TRDV1 and TRDJ2; TRDD3 aligns across 13 bases. CDR1 is TSWWSYY, CDR2 QGS, per germline. The CDR3 loop spans 21 amino acids. V trimming: 7 bases; J trimming: 1 base; junction bases outside the gene matches: 18. The CDR3: CALEVQLGDTLPSRLTAQLFF. CDR3 nucleotides: TGTGCTCTTGAGGTCCAACTGGGGGATACGCTACCATCTCGTTTGACAGCACAACTCTTCTTT.

V gene TRDV3 combines with J gene TRDJ1; the D is unclear. Per the germline V gene, CDR1 is TVYSNPD and CDR2 is GDNSRS (reference sequence). CDR3 length: 11 residues. V lost 1 base to trimming and J lost 3 bases, with 6 bases between them. The CDR3 DNA sequence: TGTGCCTTTACCTATGCCGATAAACTCATCTTT. This encodes CAFTYADKLIF. Full variable domain (missing parts from reference TRDV3 and TRDJ1): CDKVTQSSPDQTVASGSEVVLLCTYDTVYSNPDLFWYRIRPDYSFQFVFYGDNSRSEGADFTQGRFSVKHILTQKAFHLVISPVRTEDSATYYCAFTYADKLIFGKGTRVTVEP.

This clone was seen a few times. The chain recombines TRDV2 with TRDJ3; TRDD3 matches at 13 bases. Germline V lookup: CDR1 GEAIGNYY, CDR2 EKD. The CDR3 runs 19 residues. V dropped 2 bases and J dropped 3; count of bases not matched to a gene: 6. The CDR3 DNA follows: TGTGCCTGTGACATACTGGGGGATACGCTGGTCTGGGACACCCGACAGATGTTTTTC. It specifies CACDILGDTLVWDTRQMFF.

This clone has a handful of counts. The chain has TRDV1 and TRDJ3; D remains unclear. The CDR3 extends over 16 amino acids. Germline V gene lookup returns CDR1 TSWWSYY and CDR2 QGS. The V end lost 3 bases, the J end lost 0 bases, and 6 bases lay between the germline ends. CDR3 sequence (DNA): TGTGCTCTTGGGGATCGTAGCTCCTGGGACACCCGACAGATGTTTTTC. It is translated as CALGDRSSWDTRQMFF.

This clone ranks as medium-sized (0.01 to 0.1%). This same CDR3 is encoded by further DNA sequences in the sample. The chain recombines TRAV29/DV5 with TRDJ1; 9 bases are shared with TRDD3. With V trimmed by 4 bases and J by 7 bases, 32 bases remained unmatched. The germline gives CDR1 NSMFDY, CDR2 ISSIKDK. The CDR3 has 21 amino acids. The CDR3 DNA is TGTGCAGCAGCGGGGGCCTTCGCGGCATTCTTGCTAGTGGGGGATAACGGTAAACTCATCTTT. Translation gives CAAAGAFAAFLLVGDNGKLIF.

Judged by abundance, this clone is medium-sized. The chain carries TRAV29/DV5 and TRDJ1; TRDD3 matches 9 bases. From germline, CDR1 is NSMFDY and CDR2 ISSIKDK. Germline trimming cut 3 bases from V and 0 bases from J; bases unmatched to any gene: 9. The CDR3 length is 16 residues. In nucleotides, the CDR3 is TGTGCAGCAATCGCTGGGGGATCCTTGTACACCGATAAACTCATCTTT. This codes for CAAIAGGSLYTDKLIF.

For this clone: With a far larger clone one base away, a read error is the likely cause. V gene TRDV1 combines with J gene TRDJ1, with 10 positions matching TRDD3. V dropped 0 bases and J dropped 3; count of bases not matched to a gene: 22. Germline lookup yields CDR1 TSWWSYY and CDR2 QGS. There are 22 residues in the CDR3. CDR3 coding DNA: TGTGCTCTTGGGGAACTACCTACATCGTACTGGGGGATCGTAGCGTACGCCGATAAACTCATCTTT. It is translated as CALGELPTSYWGIVAYADKLIF.

Worth noting for this clone: A single base separates this from a much larger clone, so it may be a read error. This CDR3 is also generated by other DNA sequences in the sample. The gene calls are TRDV2 and TRDJ1, with D perhaps matching TRDD3 (6 bases). The CDR3 sequence is 19 residues long. Germline V gene data show CDR1 as GEAIGNYY and CDR2 as EKD. The CDR3 loop reads CACDPVGMSRPENTDKLIF. The CDR3 DNA sequence: TGTGCCTGTGACCCCGTGGGGATGAGCCGCCCTGAAAACACCGATAAACTTATCTTT.

Worth noting for this clone: Additional DNA sequences in this sample encode the identical CDR3. The V gene is TRDV1, the J gene TRDJ1, with 7 bases that match TRDD2. Germline values: CDR1 TSWWSYY, CDR2 QGS. V was clipped by 1 base and J by 0 bases; unmatched bases: 23. The CDR3 length is 22 residues. CDR3 region: CALGERMGQLPMHTGNTDKLIF. The CDR3 DNA reads TGTGCTCTTGGGGAACGGATGGGGCAGCTTCCTATGCATACGGGGAACACCGATAAACTCATCTTT.

This clone was seen a few times. This chain connects TRDV2 to TRDJ3; no clear D gene. V gave up 0 bases and J gave up 0 bases, with 11 bases separating them. The CDR3 covers 18 residues. CDR1 is GEAIGNYY and CDR2 is EKD in the germline V gene. The chain's CDR3 is CACDTMGSSSWDTRQMFF. The CDR3 DNA reads TGTGCCTGTGACACCATGGGTTCTAGCTCCTGGGACACCCGACAGATGTTTTTC.

This clone ranks as medium-sized. This chain links TRDV2 with TRDJ1; 10 bases align to TRDD3. The CDR3 is 19 residues long. Germline V lookup: CDR1 GEAIGNYY, CDR2 EKD. Unmatched junction bases numbered 12, after V lost 0 bases and J lost 0 bases. CDR3 loop: CACDTVYGGYGTYTDKLIF. CDR3 sequence (DNA): TGTGCCTGTGACACCGTGTACGGGGGATACGGAACGTACACCGATAAACTCATCTTT.

The chain has TRDV1 and TRDJ1; 7 bases agree with TRDD3. CDR1 is TSWWSYY and CDR2 is QGS in the germline V gene. The CDR3 spans 15 residues. The V and J ends lost 4 bases and 1 base, in that order; junction bases with no gene match: 6. CDR3 sequence (DNA): TGTGCTCTTGGGGCCTCAGGGGGATTCACCGATAAACTCATCTTT. This translates into CALGASGGFTDKLIF.

A word on this clone: A much larger clone differs by one base, so this may be a read error. This rearrangement joins TRDV2 to TRDJ3, with 7 nucleotides matching TRDD3. V trimming: 1 base; J trimming: 0 bases; junction bases outside the gene matches: 5. Germline loops: CDR1 GEAIGNYY, CDR2 EKD. The CDR3 is 18 residues long. Here the CDR3 DNA reads TGTGCCTGTGACACTGGGGGACACAGCTCCTGGGACACCCGACAGATGTTTTTC. Protein: CACDTGGHSSWDTRQMFF.

This clone was recorded once. V and J are TRDV2 and TRDJ3; D uncertain. The CDR3 totals 17 residues. Germline assignment: CDR1 GEAIGNYY and CDR2 EKD. The V end lost 3 bases, the J end lost 2 bases, and 13 bases lay between the germline ends. In DNA, the CDR3 is TGTGCCTGTGACCGGTACCGGCCACCCTGGGACACCCGACAGATGTTTTTC. Translation: CACDRYRPPWDTRQMFF.

A remark on this clone: A read error may produce the germline difference seen at one junction end. CDR3 region: CALGKRGWGDKLTF. Here the CDR3 DNA reads TGTGCTCTTGGGAAGAGGGGATGGGGCGATAAACTCACCTTT. This sequence joins TRDV1 and TRDJ1; possible D gene TRDD3, 6 bases. There are 14 residues in the CDR3. Germline V gene sequence: CDR1 TSWWSYY, CDR2 QGS.

As concerns this clone: A read error may produce the germline difference seen at one junction end. The chain recombines TRDV3 with TRDJ1; D not resolved. Germline V gives CDR1 TVYSNPD, CDR2 GDNSRS (reference sequence). The CDR3 contains 16 residues. CDR3 bases: TGTGCCAGCGGAACCACTTTCGCCCCCCCGGGTATCGGACTCACCTTT. It specifies CASGTTFAPPGIGLTF.

As regards this clone: The same CDR3 is also encoded by other DNA sequences in this sample. The V call is TRDV3, the J call TRDJ1; 12 bases fit TRDD3. The junction had 18 bases not matched to a gene; V was cut back by 1 base and J by 0 bases. CDR3 size: 20 residues. CDR1 is TVYSNPD, CDR2 GDNSRS, per germline (reference sequence). The CDR3 DNA is TGTGCCTTTATCCTCCTACCCTGGGGGATACGTGGTCTTTACACCGATAAACTCATCTTT. This encodes CAFILLPWGIRGLYTDKLIF.

This clone appeared once. A much larger clone differs from this one at a single base, so this may be a read error. The sample has other DNA sequences that encode this CDR3 too. This chain uses TRDV2 with TRDJ2; 10 bases match TRDD3. The CDR3 is 17 amino acids. Germline V gene lookup returns CDR1 GEAIGNYY and CDR2 EKD. CDR3 amino acids: CACDTLGDMGLTAQLFF. The CDR3 DNA reads TGCGCCTGTGACACCCTGGGGGATATGGGTTTGACAGCACAACTCTTCTTT.